This record covers a single T cell receptor beta chain. V was trimmed by 4 bases and J by 1 base, leaving 9 bases between them. The germline V gene encodes CDR1 GTSNPN and CDR2 SVGIG (reference sequence). The CDR3 runs to 13 residues. The source of the sample is a study of monozygotic twins with cystic fibrosis. Profiling relied on immunoSEQ multiplex PCR, and the TCRdb table lists in-frame clones only, not all of them. This table has around 36,000 clones, more than 55% appearing once. This TCR was recovered from a girl between 5 and 17 years old with cystic fibrosis. The chain has TRBV30 and TRBJ2-3, with D uncertain. The sequenced sample consisted of blood. CDR3 sequence: CAWNLMGTDTQYF. As DNA, the CDR3 is TGTGCCTGGAATCTCATGGGCACAGATACGCAGTATTTT.